This T cell receptor (beta chain) was found in a study of blood T cell repertoires in COVID-19. About the study: Acute and convalescent COVID-19 specimens originated in the United States, Italy and Spain.

The germline V gene has CDR1 SGHAT and CDR2 FQNNGV. The V and J ends lost 5 bases and 2 bases respectively, with 9 bases between them. The length of the CDR3 is 14 residues. Cohorts were assigned according to the clinical history that participants reported. This table comes from immunoSEQ multiplex PCR, and its TCRdb copy is limited to in-frame clones, with some not included. Of under 200,000 clones listed, approximately 90% are singletons. The source is a young woman who had recovered from COVID-19. The material sequenced was PBMCs or T cells enriched from blood (not recorded which). This rearrangement joins TRBV11-2 to TRBJ2-2; D is perhaps TRBD1 (6 bases). Here the CDR3 reads CASSQDSNTGELFF. As DNA, the CDR3 is TGTGCCAGCAGCCAGGACAGCAACACCGGGGAGCTGTTTTTT.